The 26 T cell receptor beta chains below come from one sample, sequenced in a study of T-cell reconstitution after alpha-beta-depleted transplantation in children. The TCRbeta library was prepared with unique molecular identifiers. TCRdb ran MiXCR on the PCR reads and lists one entry per CDR3 protein. The sample shows a few hundred thousand distinct CDR3 sequences, roughly 13% of them seen only once. Specimen: PBMCs, mostly from graft donor cells, collected 360 days after TCRalphabeta/CD19-depleted stem cell transplant. These receptors all come from a male patient younger than 18 who had a stem cell transplant for acute myeloid leukemia, so the T cells may come from the graft donor.

This clonotype has just a few counts. The chain is built from TRBV10-3 and TRBJ2-1, with D perhaps matching TRBD1 (6 bases). Trimming took 8 bases from V and 6 from J, leaving 8 bases between them. CDR1 ENHRY and CDR2 SYGVKD come from the germline V gene. This CDR3 has 11 amino acids. CDR3 sequence reads: CAIQGSNEQFF. CDR3 sequence (DNA): TGTGCCATCCAGGGGTCCAATGAGCAGTTCTTC.

The sample holds many counts of this clonotype. The chain joins TRBV20-1 to TRBJ2-1; TRBD2 is a possible D gene (5 bases). Trimming removed 5 bases from V and 4 bases from J, with 15 bases in between. Germline loops: CDR1 DFQATT, CDR2 SNEGSKA (reference sequence). The CDR3 contains 14 residues. CDR3 loop: CSAFPPGGYNEQFF. The CDR3 bases are TGCAGTGCTTTCCCACCCGGCGGGTACAATGAGCAGTTCTTC.

In this sample, this clonotype turned up a few times. The CDR3 reads CASSQRGRFTYEQYF. The CDR3 DNA reads as TGTGCCAGCAGCCAACGGGGCAGGTTCACGTACGAGCAGTACTTC. The chain employs TRBV21-1 and TRBJ2-7; the table's D call of TRBD1 was not tested on the DNA. TRBV21-1 is a pseudogene segment. The CDR3 consists of 15 residues.

This clonotype was picked up a small number of times. One end of the junction does not line up with germline, which may come from a read error. The V call is TRBV28, the J call TRBJ2-7; 9 bases match TRBD2. Germline loops: CDR1 MDHEN, CDR2 SYDVKM. The CDR3 consists of 15 residues. CDR3 DNA: TGTGCCAGCCGTTTTATAGCGGGAGTAGGGAACGAGCAGTACTTC. As protein: CASRFIAGVGNEQYF.

The chain links TRBV5-6 to TRBJ2-7; a possible D gene is TRBD1 (5 bases). Germline V CDR1 and CDR2: SGHDT, YYEEEE. This CDR3 is built from 19 residues. The V end lost 1 base, the J end lost 7 bases, and 30 bases lay between the germline ends. CDR3 DNA sequence: TGTGCCAGCAGCTTGTTGACTGGACAAGGGGTACTGATGCCTGGGGAGCAGTACTTC. It encodes CASSLLTGQGVLMPGEQYF.

CDR3 loop: CASSLGAYRQGETQYF. The CDR3 DNA follows: TGTGCCAGCAGTTTAGGAGCATATCGACAGGGGGAGACCCAGTACTTC. This chain connects TRBV27 to TRBJ2-5; the match to TRBD1 covers 8 bases. The germline V gene has CDR1 MNHEY and CDR2 SMNVEV (reference sequence). With V trimmed by 2 bases and J by 5 bases, 10 bases remained unmatched. This CDR3 has 16 amino acids.

This clonotype was seen ten or more times. This chain connects TRBV20-1 to TRBJ2-2, with 9 bases that match TRBD1. This CDR3 has 15 amino acids. Germline V gene data show CDR1 as DFQATT and CDR2 as SNEGSKA (reference sequence). V was pared by 0 bases and J by 7 bases, with 6 bases of the junction left unmatched. CDR3 nucleotides: TGCAGTGCTAGAGAGCTTACAGGGGGCCTCGGGGAGCTGTTTTTT. This translates into CSARELTGGLGELFF.

The chain combines TRBV10-3 with TRBJ2-7; D uncertain. Germline V gene data show CDR1 as ENHRY and CDR2 as SYGVKD. V lost 8 bases and J lost 1, with 12 bases in between. This CDR3 is built from 13 residues. CDR3 in amino acids: CAISRQQSYEQYF. As DNA, the CDR3 is TGTGCCATCTCCAGGCAACAGTCCTACGAGCAGTACTTC.

This clonotype was found many times. The chain carries TRBV11-2 and TRBJ2-7, with 9 bases aligning to TRBD1. With V trimmed by 3 bases and J by 7 bases, 22 bases remained unmatched. The CDR3 runs 19 residues. Per germline, CDR1 SGHAT and CDR2 FQNNGV. The CDR3 coding sequence is TGTGCCAGCAGCTTCCCCCGGACAGGGGATGCGGGACATCAGAGGGAGCAGTACTTC. Translated, it gives CASSFPRTGDAGHQREQYF. The full variable domain, with the rest looked up from reference TRBV11-2 and TRBJ2-7, is EAGVAQSPRYKIIEKRQSVAFWCNPISGHATLYWYQQILGQGPKLLIQFQNNGVVDDSQLPKDRFSAERLKGVDSTLKIQPAKLEDSAVYLCASSFPRTGDAGHQREQYFGPGTRLTVT.

The CDR3 region is CASSLASQGGYGYTF. In nucleotides, the CDR3 is TGCGCCAGCAGCTTGGCGTCACAGGGAGGCTATGGCTACACCTTC. The V gene is TRBV5-1, the J gene TRBJ1-2, with a possible D match to TRBD1 (6 bases). The V end lost 0 bases, the J end lost 4 bases, and 13 bases lay between the germline ends. The CDR3 sequence is 15 residues long. Per germline, CDR1 SGHRS and CDR2 YFSETQ. Full variable domain (remainder filled in from reference TRBV5-1 and TRBJ1-2): KAGVTQTPRYLIKTRGQQVTLSCSPISGHRSVSWYQQTPGQGLQFLFEYFSETQRNKGNFPGRFSGRQFSNSRSEMNVSTLELGDSALYLCASSLASQGGYGYTFGSGTRLTVV.

CDR3 residues: CSVEVGETQYF. DNA of the CDR3: TGCAGCGTTGAGGTGGGGGAGACCCAGTACTTC. V and J are TRBV29-1 and TRBJ2-5; D gene ambiguous. In germline, CDR1 is SQVTM, CDR2 ANQGSEA. This CDR3 is built from 11 residues. Trimming left V 3 bases short and J 5 bases short, with 7 bases between.

This chain uses TRBV12-3 or TRBV12-4 with TRBJ2-7; D unclear. This CDR3 spans 13 amino acids. The germline V and J ends were trimmed by 2 bases and 3 bases, with 8 bases remaining between them. The CDR3 reads CASSLSPFYEQYF. The CDR3 nucleotides are TGTGCCAGCAGTTTATCTCCCTTCTACGAGCAGTACTTC.

This clonotype was detected a few times. The chain carries TRBV28 and TRBJ2-7, with D possibly matching TRBD2 (6 bases). Trimming stripped 4 bases from V and 0 bases from J, with 16 bases between. Germline values: CDR1 MDHEN, CDR2 SYDVKM. The CDR3 contains 16 residues. CDR3 sequence (DNA): TGTGCCAGCAGTTCCCCCCCTCTAGCGCACTCCTACGAGCAGTACTTC. Its translation is CASSSPPLAHSYEQYF.

This clonotype was counted ten times or more. This chain connects TRBV6-1 to TRBJ2-7, with 11 bases matching TRBD2. CDR1 and CDR2 from the germline V gene are MNHNS and SASEGT. V was pared by 6 bases and J by 0 bases, with 7 bases of the junction left unmatched. The length of the CDR3 is 16 residues. In DNA, the CDR3 is TGTGCCAGCAGCCAACTTGGGACTAGCGGCTCCTACGAGCAGTACTTC. Protein sequence: CASSQLGTSGSYEQYF.

This clonotype has a count of ten or more. The rearrangement links TRBV20-1 to TRBJ2-3; D possibly corresponds to TRBD1 (5 bases). The CDR3 has 12 amino acids. V was shortened by 7 bases and J by 2 bases, with 10 bases between the two germline ends. Germline V lookup: CDR1 DFQATT, CDR2 SNEGSKA (reference sequence). The chain's CDR3 is CSEGMTTDTQYF. CDR3 in DNA: TGCAGTGAGGGGATGACCACAGATACGCAGTATTTT.

The chain couples TRBV20-1 to TRBJ2-3; possible D gene TRBD2, 5 bases. The CDR3 covers 16 residues. Germline-derived CDR1 and CDR2 are DFQATT and SNEGSKA (reference sequence). Between the trimmed V and J ends, which lost 6 bases and 0 bases, there was a span of 19 bases. Here the CDR3 DNA reads TGCAGTGCCTACGCGGACTGGCTTTCTAGCACAGATACGCAGTATTTT. Translated: CSAYADWLSSTDTQYF.

On this clonotype: A read error may be the cause here, since a much bigger clone is one base away. The V gene is TRBV7-3, the J gene TRBJ2-5, with D uncertain. Germline CDR1 SGHTA, CDR2 FQGTGA. This CDR3 contains 13 residues. Trimming stripped 4 bases from V and 0 bases from J, with 6 bases between. As DNA, the CDR3 is TGTGCCAGCAGCTACCTGCACCAAGAGACCCAGTACTTC. Translation gives CASSYLHQETQYF. The full variable domain, with the rest looked up from reference TRBV7-3 and TRBJ2-5, is GAGVSQTPSNKVTEKGKYVELRCDPISGHTALYWYRQSLGQGPEFLIYFQGTGAADDSGLPNDRFFAVRPEGSVSTLKIQRTERGDSAVYLCASSYLHQETQYFGPGTRLLVL.

This clonotype was picked up many times. V is TRBV29-1 and J is TRBJ2-1; 10 positions agree with TRBD2. The CDR3 has 14 amino acids. J lost 3 bases, V lost 3 bases, and 2 bases had no gene match. Germline V gene data show CDR1 as SQVTM and CDR2 as ANQGSEA. Here the CDR3 reads CSVDTSGIYNEQFF. As DNA, the CDR3 is TGCAGCGTTGATACTAGCGGGATCTACAATGAGCAGTTCTTC.

There are a few counts of this clonotype. The chain carries TRBV3-1 and TRBJ1-3, with D unclear. V was trimmed by 1 base and J by 0 bases, leaving 7 bases between them. This CDR3 region has 15 residues. Germline CDR1 LGHDT, CDR2 YNNKEL (reference sequence). Here the CDR3 reads CASSQAAGSGNTIYF. As DNA, the CDR3 is TGTGCCAGCAGCCAAGCTGCGGGCTCTGGAAACACCATATATTTT.

This clonotype was observed at least ten times. This chain links TRBV20-1 with TRBJ2-7; D could derive from TRBD1 or TRBD2 (5 bases each). Germline V CDR1 and CDR2: DFQATT, SNEGSKA (reference sequence). Trimming left V 6 bases short and J 7 bases short, with 22 bases between. The CDR3 covers 14 residues. The DNA for the CDR3 is TGCAGTGCGGCCGGGACCCTTACCCCGGGGGAGCAGTACTTC. Translating gives CSAAGTLTPGEQYF.

This clonotype showed up many times. This rearrangement joins TRBV12-3 or TRBV12-4 to TRBJ1-5; 7 nucleotides line up with TRBD1. The J segment lost 11 bases and the V segment lost 4 bases, leaving 2 bases of the junction unmatched. The CDR3 runs to 11 residues. The CDR3 DNA reads as TGTGCCAGCAGTTGGACAGGCACCCAGCATTTT. The encoded protein is CASSWTGTQHF.

This clonotype appeared a few times. The chain employs TRBV4-2 and TRBJ2-5, with D uncertain. This CDR3 comprises 14 residues. Germline-derived CDR1 and CDR2 are LGHNA and YNFKEQ. V shed 0 bases and J shed 4 bases, with 9 bases lying between them. CDR3 protein: CASSQELLSETQYF. CDR3 bases: TGTGCCAGCAGCCAAGAGTTGCTGTCAGAGACCCAGTACTTC.

This clonotype has at least ten counts. The V and J genes are TRBV28 and TRBJ2-1; TRBD2 matches at 13 bases. The CDR3 spans 18 residues. The ends lost 3 bases at V and 4 bases at J; junction bases unmatched: 9. Germline V gene sequence: CDR1 MDHEN, CDR2 SYDVKM. This CDR3 is CASSFPGLAGRWYNEQFF. CDR3 coding DNA: TGTGCCAGCAGTTTCCCGGGACTAGCGGGGAGATGGTACAATGAGCAGTTCTTC.

This sequence joins TRBV12-3 or TRBV12-4 and TRBJ2-2, with a weak D call TRBD2 (5 bases). The CDR3 covers 13 residues. V lost 5 bases to trimming and J lost 6 bases, with 10 bases between them. The CDR3 protein is CASSPDFAGELFF. The CDR3 bases are TGTGCCAGCAGTCCGGACTTCGCCGGGGAGCTGTTTTTT.

This rearrangement joins TRBV7-3 to TRBJ2-3; 8 nucleotides line up with TRBD1. The CDR3 spans 14 residues. The germline V gene encodes CDR1 SGHTA and CDR2 FQGTGA. The V gene end was trimmed by 4 bases and the J gene end by 4 bases; junction bases not matched to a gene: 4. This CDR3 is CASSSRGRPDTQYF. The CDR3 DNA sequence: TGTGCCAGCAGCTCCAGGGGGCGCCCAGATACGCAGTATTTT.

This chain joins TRBV27 and TRBJ2-7; tentatively, D is TRBD2 (5 bases). Trimming removed 7 bases at V and 2 bases at J, with 15 bases between. The germline V gene encodes CDR1 MNHEY and CDR2 SMNVEV (reference sequence). CDR3 length equals 14 residues. As DNA, the CDR3 is TGTGCCAGCACGAAGAATGGAGCGGCCTACGAGCAGTACTTC. Translation: CASTKNGAAYEQYF.